Described below is a single TCR beta chain sequence and its context. The clone's antigen remains unknown. Base qualities are not recorded, but no much larger clone differs from it by a single base. The sample's time point label is to be understood as: about a year of natalizumab therapy. In the paper's terms, the treatment or condition label means: on natalizumab therapy at sampling. Five MS patients treated with natalizumab who did not develop PML were sampled longitudinally as controls. Every listed patient had received interferon beta before, and every PML patient was female. Blood samples at T1 and T2 were obtained at 6 and 12 months of natalizumab therapy, respectively. Ficoll-Hypaque density gradient centrifugation was used to isolate peripheral blood mononuclear cells. Taken from the germline V gene (reference sequence), the CDR1 and CDR2 loops are LNHDA and SQIVND. The V and J ends are trimmed by 3 bases and 1 base, leaving 6 bases between them. Including cysteine and phenylalanine, the CDR3 has 14 amino acids. Just the 42-base CDR3 DNA is kept, in frame starting at base 1.

Amplification of TRB CDR3 regions from genomic DNA was performed at survey-level depth using the immunoSEQ two-step multiplex PCR. Synthetic inline TR CDR3 controls covering all V-J pairings were spiked into each PCR so that template counts could be estimated and amplification bias removed. Reads were processed so that amplification and sequencing bias were reduced, and quantification was performed against synthetic TR CDR3 analogs. The source study handled its data this way. Raw data were processed in ImmunoSEQ Analyzer, with out-of-frame sequences and CDR3s containing stop codons removed, and genes were named according to IMGT nomenclature. Normalized Shannon entropy, defined as 1 minus Pielou's evenness, served as the summary measure of repertoire diversity. TRB sequences were considered identical only when V gene, J gene and CDR3 were shared. Public PML clonotypes were CDR3s shared by two or more PML-onset samples but absent earlier, in controls, and in public databases. Position-by-position CDR3 amino acid composition was analyzed in Skylign with the observed count method. TCRdb limited this immuneACCESS table to in-frame rearrangements with V and J called. A share of clones is missing; checked studies link under half to unresolved V genes, and the rest is unexplained. V, J and clone size were drawn from that table, and D and trimming were deduced from the DNA. The sample records approximately 30,000 clones, 85% to 90% of which are singletons. The ten largest clonotypes hold about 1.3% of the sample.

The sample belongs to a study of multiple sclerosis patients with progressive multifocal leukoencephalopathy (dated by TCRdb to the late 2010s). Looking at the study overall: Peripheral T and B cells were examined in MS patients who went on to develop PML (4 under natalizumab, 1 after alemtuzumab) as well as in treated patients who did not. From before therapy, through 6 and 12 months, up to PML onset, two natalizumab-treated patients who later developed PML were tracked longitudinally. The study was designed to detect JC virus-specific or public T-cell expansions arising at the time of PML onset.

General study outcomes and caveats: Lower normalized Shannon entropy suggested less diverse TRB repertoires in most PML patients, whereas the natalizumab-treated controls showed values near 1. Only peripheral blood was analyzed, although cerebrospinal fluid or brain lymphocytes might be more informative for natalizumab-associated PML. Because of the small, descriptive cohort, whether findings reflect JC virus infection or general immunocompromise remained unclear. When PML developed, no shared TRBV or TRBJ gene usage and no preferred TRBV-TRBJ pairings were found. Although TRB clones above 0.5% frequency turned up only in PML patients, the clones expanded at PML onset were already present before and during natalizumab therapy.

The chain joins TRBV19 to TRBJ2-2; the D gene is perhaps TRBD1, on 5 matching bases. This material consisted of PBMCs, taken from a patient treated with natalizumab. The sequence was collected from a human donor with multiple sclerosis. The CDR3 here reads CASSMDKNTGELFF. The nucleotide sequence is TGTGCCAGTAGTATGGACAAGAACACCGGGGAGCTGTTTTTT.